The 25 T cell receptor beta chains reported below all come from one sample, sequenced in a study of blood T cell repertoires in COVID-19. Clones were read by immunoSEQ multiplex PCR, and TCRdb kept only the in-frame ones, dropping some. This repertoire shows a few hundred thousand clones, approximately 81% found once; its top ten account for more than 3%. Material: peripheral blood. The receptors were gathered from a woman younger than 30 with acute or convalescent COVID-19.

The chain couples TRBV15 to TRBJ1-2; D gene ambiguous. The germline V gene has CDR1 LNHNV and CDR2 YYDKDF (reference sequence). V lost 3 bases and J lost 5, with 16 bases in between. CDR3 length: 15 residues. This chain's CDR3 is CATSSDAWGEYGYTF. The CDR3 DNA reads as TGTGCCACCAGCAGCGATGCATGGGGAGAATATGGCTACACCTTC. Based on the CDR3 plus reference TRBV15 and TRBJ1-2, the full variable domain is DAMVIQNPRYQVTQFGKPVTLSCSQTLNHNVMYWYQQKSSQAPKLLFHYYDKDFNNEADTPDNFQSRRPNTSFCFLDIRSPGLGDTAMYLCATSSDAWGEYGYTFGSGTRLTVV.

The chain uses TRBV18 and TRBJ1-1; D is possibly TRBD1 (6 bases). Trimming left V 3 bases short and J 6 bases short, with 11 bases between. This CDR3 has 13 amino acids. Germline V CDR1 and CDR2: KGHSH, LQKENI. CDR3 residues: CASSPSAGAEAFF. The CDR3 bases are TGTGCCAGCTCACCGTCGGCAGGGGCTGAAGCTTTCTTT. The full variable domain, completed using reference TRBV18 and TRBJ1-1, is NAGVMQNPRHLVRRRGQEARLRCSPMKGHSHVYWYRQLPEEGLKFMVYLQKENIIDESGMPKERFSAEFPKEGPSILRIQQVVRGDSAAYFCASSPSAGAEAFFGQGTRLTVV.

This rearrangement joins TRBV24-1 to TRBJ1-5; 9 bases fit TRBD1. J gave up 6 bases and V 4 bases, and 12 bases lay outside the gene matches. This CDR3 region has 17 residues. Germline CDR1 is KGHDR and CDR2 is SFDVKD. CDR3 DNA sequence: TGTGCCACCAGTGACACCTGGGACAGGGTACTCTCTCAGCCCCAGCATTTT. It is translated as CATSDTWDRVLSQPQHF.

This sequence joins TRBV12-3 or TRBV12-4 and TRBJ2-7, with D possibly matching TRBD2 (6 bases). There are 12 residues in the CDR3. V lost 8 bases, J lost 7 bases, and 15 bases lay in between. The CDR3 nucleotides are TGTGCCAGCGGGCCGGGGGTTGGGGAGCAGTACTTC. Translated: CASGPGVGEQYF.

The V gene is TRBV19, the J gene TRBJ1-6; D perhaps matches TRBD1 (6 bases). Trimming took 6 bases from V and 0 from J, leaving 15 bases between them. Germline V lookup: CDR1 LNHDA, CDR2 SQIVND (reference sequence). The length of the CDR3 is 17 residues. The CDR3 DNA sequence: TGTGCCAGTAGGGACCCGGGACAAAGCTCCTATAATTCACCCCTCCACTTT. Protein product: CASRDPGQSSYNSPLHF.

The chain recombines TRBV5-1 with TRBJ2-1, with 8 nucleotides matching TRBD1. The junction had 8 bases not matched to a gene; V was cut back by 4 bases and J by 5 bases. Germline V gene sequence: CDR1 SGHRS, CDR2 YFSETQ. This CDR3 comprises 15 residues. CDR3 residues: CASSPGTGADNEQFF. CDR3 nucleotides: TGCGCCAGCAGCCCCGGGACAGGAGCCGACAATGAGCAGTTCTTC. Supplemented by reference TRBV5-1 and TRBJ2-1, the full variable domain reads KAGVTQTPRYLIKTRGQQVTLSCSPISGHRSVSWYQQTPGQGLQFLFEYFSETQRNKGNFPGRFSGRQFSNSRSEMNVSTLELGDSALYLCASSPGTGADNEQFFGPGTRLTVL.

This chain uses TRBV30 with TRBJ1-2, with 7 bases aligning to TRBD1. This CDR3 region has 14 residues. The V gene end was trimmed by 0 bases and the J gene end by 8 bases; junction bases not matched to a gene: 9. Germline V gives CDR1 GTSNPN, CDR2 SVGIG (reference sequence). CDR3 DNA sequence: TGTGCCTGGAGTGTACGAGGGGGCGTAAAAGGCTACACCTTC. Amino acid sequence: CAWSVRGGVKGYTF.

This chain links TRBV29-1 with TRBJ1-5, with 7 bases identical to TRBD1. This CDR3 spans 13 amino acids. The trim removed 6 bases at V and 5 bases at J, leaving 7 bases unmatched. CDR1 and CDR2 (germline): SQVTM, ANQGSEA. The CDR3 DNA is TGCAGCGTCTCAGGGGGGCGCGATCAGCCCCAGCATTTT. This codes for CSVSGGRDQPQHF.

This clone was observed once. The J gene is TRBJ2-1, the V gene TRBV6-5; 16 bases match TRBD2. The CDR3 spans 16 residues. CDR1 is MNHEY and CDR2 is SVGAGI in the germline V gene. The ends lost 4 bases at V and 8 bases at J; junction bases unmatched: 5. CDR3 residues: CASSFGTSGRGHEQFF. The DNA for the CDR3 is TGTGCCAGCAGTTTCGGGACTAGCGGGAGGGGTCATGAGCAGTTCTTC.

V usage is TRBV15 and J usage is TRBJ2-7; perhaps TRBD2 as D (6 bases). CDR1 LNHNV and CDR2 YYDKDF come from the germline V gene (reference sequence). The CDR3 sequence is 14 residues long. Trimming stripped 1 base from V and 2 bases from J, with 9 bases between. CDR3 loop: CATSRGGAPYEQYF. In DNA, the CDR3 is TGTGCCACCAGCAGAGGCGGGGCACCCTACGAGCAGTACTTC.

The chain is built from TRBV3-1 (or the pseudogene TRBV3-2) and TRBJ1-1, with D perhaps TRBD1 (6 bases). CDR1 and CDR2 from the germline V gene are LGHDT and YNNKEL (reference sequence). V was shortened by 2 bases and J by 1 base, with 11 bases between the two germline ends. This CDR3 comprises 15 residues. The CDR3 spells CASSQPGHGNTEAFF. The CDR3 coding sequence is TGTGCCAGCAGCCAACCGGGACATGGGAACACTGAAGCTTTCTTT.

The chain combines TRBV4-2 with TRBJ1-6, with D uncertain. Looked up from germline, CDR1 is LGHNA and CDR2 is YNFKEQ. CDR3 size: 15 residues. Trimming took 1 base from V and 10 from J, leaving 14 bases between them. The CDR3 bases are TGTGCCAGCAGCCAAGTAAGGGTAGGAGGATCACCCCTCCACTTT. This encodes CASSQVRVGGSPLHF.

The genes are TRBV29-1 and TRBJ1-2; D might be TRBD1 (6 bases). Trimming removed 4 bases at V and 1 base at J, with 19 bases between. Germline CDR1 is SQVTM and CDR2 is ANQGSEA. The CDR3 consists of 16 residues. Here the CDR3 DNA reads TGCAGCGTTGGGCCCCTTTTGACAGGACATAACTATGGCTACACCTTC. Its protein product is CSVGPLLTGHNYGYTF.

The chain combines TRBV13 with TRBJ1-1; 12 bases agree with TRBD1. The ends lost 4 bases at V and 6 bases at J; junction bases unmatched: 3. The CDR3 loop spans 14 amino acids. Germline CDR1 is PRHDT and CDR2 is FYEKMQ (reference sequence). The DNA for the CDR3 is TGTGCCAGCAGCTCGGGACAGGGGGCCGCTGAAGCTTTCTTT. Translation gives CASSSGQGAAEAFF.

The CDR3, as DNA: TGTGCCAGCAGCTTCCCTAGCAAATCCTACGAGCAGTACTTC. As protein: CASSFPSKSYEQYF. The chain carries TRBV13 and TRBJ2-7; a possible D gene is TRBD2 (5 bases). The CDR3 runs to 14 residues. V dropped 3 bases and J dropped 1 base, with 10 bases sitting between them. Germline values: CDR1 PRHDT, CDR2 FYEKMQ (reference sequence). Looking up the rest from reference TRBV13 and TRBJ2-7 gives the full variable domain: AAGVIQSPRHLIKEKRETATLKCYPIPRHDTVYWYQQGPGQDPQFLISFYEKMQSDKGSIPDRFSAQQFSDYHSELNMSSLELGDSALYFCASSFPSKSYEQYFGPGTRLTVT.

The chain carries TRBV7-9 and TRBJ2-5; 8 bases align to TRBD1. Germline V gene sequence: CDR1 SEHNR, CDR2 FQNEAQ (reference sequence). The length of the CDR3 is 13 residues. Unmatched junction bases numbered 3, after V lost 5 bases and J lost 4 bases. CDR3 loop: CASSRQGPETQYF. CDR3 sequence (DNA): TGTGCCAGCAGCAGACAGGGGCCAGAGACCCAGTACTTC.

This clone has only one observation. This chain joins TRBV2 and TRBJ2-5; 8 positions match TRBD1. Germline values: CDR1 SNHLY, CDR2 FYNNEI. The CDR3 has 14 amino acids. Trimming cost V 4 bases and J 4 bases; bases outside gene matches: 5. The CDR3 bases are TGTGCCAGCAGTGTTTGGCAGGGGGCAGAGACCCAGTACTTC. It is translated as CASSVWQGAETQYF.

The rearrangement joins TRBV18 to TRBJ1-1; no clear D gene. V lost 3 bases, J lost 5 bases, and 10 bases lay in between. Germline V lookup: CDR1 KGHSH, CDR2 LQKENI. CDR3 size: 13 residues. This chain's CDR3 is CASSPGLRTEAFF. The CDR3 DNA follows: TGTGCCAGCTCACCCGGTTTGAGAACTGAAGCTTTCTTT.

CDR3 residues: CASSLGQGLYEQYF. CDR3 coding DNA: TGTGCCAGCAGCTTGGGACAGGGCCTGTACGAGCAGTACTTC. The chain has TRBV11-2 and TRBJ2-7; TRBD1 matches at 9 bases. V trimming: 3 bases; J trimming: 4 bases; junction bases outside the gene matches: 4. The CDR3 consists of 14 residues. Germline V gene lookup returns CDR1 SGHAT and CDR2 FQNNGV. The full variable domain, rest sourced from reference TRBV11-2 and TRBJ2-7, is EAGVAQSPRYKIIEKRQSVAFWCNPISGHATLYWYQQILGQGPKLLIQFQNNGVVDDSQLPKDRFSAERLKGVDSTLKIQPAKLEDSAVYLCASSLGQGLYEQYFGPGTRLTVT.

The V call is TRBV5-1, the J call TRBJ2-2, with 9 bases fitting TRBD2. This CDR3 comprises 15 residues. Germline assignment: CDR1 SGHRS and CDR2 YFSETQ. J was trimmed by 5 bases and V by 1 base; bases with no gene match: 3. CDR3 nucleotide sequence: TGCGCCAGCAGCTTGAGTAGCGGGGGAACCGGGGAGCTGTTTTTT. Its protein is CASSLSSGGTGELFF.

The chain has TRBV7-2 and TRBJ1-5; perhaps TRBD1 as D (6 bases). Looked up from germline, CDR1 is SGHTA and CDR2 is FQGNSA. Trimming left V 4 bases short and J 4 bases short, with 17 bases between. This CDR3 is built from 16 residues. Here the CDR3 DNA reads TGTGCCAGCAGCTCACCTCAACAGGGCTCTAATCAGCCCCAGCATTTT. It codes for CASSSPQQGSNQPQHF.

V gene TRBV5-1 combines with J gene TRBJ2-7, with 7 bases that match TRBD1. The trim removed 5 bases at V and 2 bases at J, leaving 10 bases unmatched. Germline V CDR1 and CDR2: SGHRS, YFSETQ. This CDR3 contains 15 residues. This chain's CDR3 is CASREGTATTYEQYF. DNA of the CDR3: TGCGCCAGCAGAGAAGGGACAGCAACTACCTACGAGCAGTACTTC.

V usage is TRBV11-3 and J usage is TRBJ1-2; the D gene is possibly TRBD1 (5 bases). In germline, CDR1 is SGHNT, CDR2 YENEEA. CDR3 length equals 16 residues. Deletions cut 11 bases from V and 1 base from J, with 23 bases between. CDR3 sequence: CAAEVRRGILNYGYTF. CDR3 DNA: TGTGCCGCGGAGGTCAGGAGGGGAATCCTTAACTATGGCTACACCTTC.

This chain uses TRBV19 with TRBJ2-3, with a weak D call TRBD1 (5 bases). CDR3 size: 16 residues. Germline loops: CDR1 LNHDA, CDR2 SQIVND (reference sequence). Deletions cut 4 bases from V and 1 base from J, with 15 bases between. The CDR3 sequence: CASSTQGAPGTDTQYF. CDR3 bases: TGTGCCAGTAGTACCCAAGGGGCTCCGGGCACAGATACGCAGTATTTT.

This chain joins TRBV2 and TRBJ2-3; 16 bases match TRBD2. The junction had 15 bases not matched to a gene; V was cut back by 9 bases and J by 6 bases. Germline values: CDR1 SNHLY, CDR2 FYNNEI. This CDR3 region has 18 residues. DNA for the CDR3: TGTGCCAGGTCCGCCGGGACTAGCGGGGGGGTCCCCGCCGATACGCAGTATTTT. Translated: CARSAGTSGGVPADTQYF.